This T cell receptor beta chain derives from a study of T-cell memory formation after mild COVID-19. Study details: The study found TCR clusters largely donor specific.

Using its own MiXCR run on the 5' RACE reads, TCRdb lists one record per CDR3 protein. The sample has about 84,000 distinct CDR3 sequences, around 14% seen once. The study's findings and limits: Day 37-peaking second-wave clones had unconfirmed SARS-CoV-2 specificity.

In the case of this clonotype: Its antigen is as yet unknown.

The CDR3 has 13 residues. Trimming shortened V by 5 bases and J by 6 bases, and 12 bases separated the two germline ends. Germline V gene sequence: CDR1 SGHAT, CDR2 FQNNGV. The chain employs TRBV11-2 and TRBJ2-3; no definite D call. This receptor was obtained from an adult woman who had mild COVID-19 (a few samples of this study predate the infection). Cell type and time point are not known. The material sequenced was PBMCs or a T cell subset sorted from them (not recorded which). This CDR3 is CASSPPRVDTQYF. CDR3 DNA: TGTGCCAGCAGCCCCCCAAGGGTGGATACGCAGTATTTT.